Described below is a single TCR beta chain sequence and its context. A second PCR, run for roughly 7 to 12 cycles, used a sample-barcoded 5' primer plus a J-beta primer mix. TCRdb re-called the 5' RACE reads with MiXCR, one entry per CDR3 protein. The sample carries around 1,000,000 distinct CDR3 sequences, around 27% recorded once. This sample is part of a study of blood T cells in healthy people across ages. From germline, CDR1 is DFQATT and CDR2 SNEGSKA (reference sequence). V was trimmed by 5 bases and J by 5 bases, leaving 12 bases between them. The CDR3 contains 12 residues. The same data also contributed to another study, on T cells of mothers and their children.

The sequencing sample was made of blood. The chain couples TRBV20-1 to TRBJ2-5; tentative D call: TRBD1 (6 bases). The receptor was derived from a girl between 2 and 10 years old in good health. As DNA, the CDR3 is TGCAGTGCTTGGGACAAGGAGGAGACCCAGTACTTC. Translated: CSAWDKEETQYF.